The 16 T cell receptor beta chains given below trace back to one sample, sequenced in a study of cytomegalovirus exposure and HLA in healthy donors. Primers included in the PCR were 60 Vbeta and 13 Jbeta primers. The assay was immunoSEQ multiplex PCR, and TCRdb's table has in-frame clones only and misses some. Among fewer than 120,000 clones listed, 65% to 80% were seen once. The sequencing input was PBMCs. The source is a man aged 25-40 years in good health and CMV-seropositive.

This CDR3 is CASSPSTGVPYSNQPQHF. CDR3 DNA sequence: TGTGCCAGCAGCCCTTCTACAGGGGTCCCTTATAGCAATCAGCCCCAGCATTTT. This chain joins TRBV25-1 and TRBJ1-5, with TRBD1 identical over 7 bases. The CDR3 sequence is 18 residues long. Germline-derived CDR1 and CDR2 are MGHDK and SYGVNS. V shed 6 bases, J shed 0 bases, and the junction held 14 bases outside the gene matches.

This rearrangement joins TRBV7-7 to TRBJ2-5; 8 positions agree with TRBD2. The V gene end was trimmed by 1 base and the J gene end by 5 bases; junction bases not matched to a gene: 6. Germline V lookup: CDR1 SSHAT, CDR2 FNYEAQ (reference sequence). CDR3 length: 15 residues. CDR3 in amino acids: CASSLDGGGIETQYF. DNA of the CDR3: TGTGCCAGCAGCTTAGATGGCGGGGGGATCGAGACCCAGTACTTC.

This chain joins TRBV5-8 and TRBJ2-7; D possibly corresponds to TRBD1 (6 bases). The ends were cut back, 4 bases at V and 4 bases at J, with 9 bases in the middle. Per the germline V gene, CDR1 is SGHTS and CDR2 is YDEGEE. The CDR3 consists of 12 residues. As DNA, the CDR3 is TGTGCCAGCAGCGCCACAGGGTACGAGCAGTACTTC. Translated: CASSATGYEQYF.

V and J are TRBV5-6 and TRBJ1-5, with 7 bases that match TRBD1. This CDR3 is 14 amino acids long. Germline assignment: CDR1 SGHDT and CDR2 YYEEEE. The V gene end was trimmed by 3 bases and the J gene end by 5 bases; junction bases not matched to a gene: 5. The CDR3, as DNA: TGTGCCAGCAGCTACGGGACAGCCGATCAGCCCCAGCATTTT. Protein product: CASSYGTADQPQHF.

The chain employs TRBV5-8 and TRBJ2-6, with D hard to call. This CDR3 has 13 residues. The V end lost 7 bases, the J end lost 4 bases, and 9 bases lay between the germline ends. In germline, CDR1 is SGHTS, CDR2 YDEGEE. The CDR3 sequence: CASRATGANVLTF. The CDR3 DNA reads TGTGCCAGCCGAGCAACGGGGGCCAACGTCCTGACTTTC.

The rearrangement uses TRBV6-8 and TRBJ2-3; TRBD2 is a possible D gene (7 bases). This CDR3 is built from 16 residues. Germline V CDR1 and CDR2: MNHGY, SAAAGT. Trimming took off 8 bases at V and 2 bases at J, with 20 bases between the two ends. CDR3 nucleotides: TGTGCCAGCGGAGTAGGCGGGGGCACTTTCACAGATACGCAGTATTTT. It translates to CASGVGGGTFTDTQYF.

V and J are TRBV5-1 and TRBJ2-2; D perhaps matches TRBD1 (5 bases). Trimming shortened V by 0 bases and J by 6 bases, and 15 bases separated the two germline ends. The CDR3 is made up of 16 amino acids. Germline loops: CDR1 SGHRS, CDR2 YFSETQ. The CDR3 DNA sequence: TGCGCCAGCAGCTTGGCCGGGTTCAGGGCATCCGGGGAGCTGTTTTTT. Protein: CASSLAGFRASGELFF.

This clone was found a few times. V gene TRBV7-9 combines with J gene TRBJ2-7; 8 bases line up with TRBD2. In germline, CDR1 is SEHNR, CDR2 FQNEAQ (reference sequence). The CDR3 extends over 15 amino acids. The V gene end was trimmed by 1 base and the J gene end by 4 bases; junction bases not matched to a gene: 6. The CDR3 is CASSLVRGGTYEQYF. The CDR3, as DNA: TGTGCCAGCAGCTTAGTCCGGGGGGGGACGTACGAGCAGTACTTC.

CDR3 amino acids: CSYYTDTQYF. Here the CDR3 DNA reads TGTTCCTATTACACAGATACGCAGTATTTT. The rearrangement links TRBV7-9 to TRBJ2-3; no clear D. This CDR3 contains 10 residues. Germline lookup yields CDR1 SEHNR and CDR2 FQNEAQ (reference sequence). Full variable domain (remainder filled in from reference TRBV7-9 and TRBJ2-3): DTGVSQNPRHKITKRGQNVTFRCDPISEHNRLYWYRQTLGQGPEFLTYFQNEAQLEKSRLLSDRFSAERPKGSFSTLEIQRTEQGDSAMYLCSYYTDTQYFGPGTRLTVL.

The gene calls are TRBV22-1 and TRBJ1-5; the table calls TRBD1, which could not be checked here. TRBV22-1 is an annotated pseudogene. This CDR3 spans 15 amino acids. The CDR3 DNA is TGTCCTGGGAGCGCGGGACAGCCAAATTATCAGCCCCAGCATTTT. Residues: CPGSAGQPNYQPQHF.

The gene calls are TRBV7-9 and TRBJ2-7; possible D gene TRBD2, 7 bases. The V gene's germline CDR1 is SEHNR and CDR2 FQNEAQ (reference sequence). With 5 bases removed from V and 2 bases from J, the gap between germline ends came to 19 bases. The CDR3 consists of 16 residues. The CDR3 here is CASSPLRGGRPYEQYF. As DNA, the CDR3 is TGTGCCAGCAGCCCGCTTAGGGGGGGTCGCCCCTACGAGCAGTACTTC.

This clone was seen more than once but under ten times. The chain links TRBV19 to TRBJ1-1, with TRBD1 identical over 10 bases. Per germline, CDR1 LNHDA and CDR2 SQIVND (reference sequence). The CDR3 is made up of 15 amino acids. The V and J ends lost 4 bases and 7 bases, in that order; junction bases with no gene match: 9. DNA of the CDR3: TGTGCCAGTAGTAAGACAGGGGGCTCAACCAGTGAAGCTTTCTTT. Its translation: CASSKTGGSTSEAFF. Using reference TRBV19 and TRBJ1-1 for the parts outside the CDR3, the full variable domain is DGGITQSPKYLFRKEGQNVTLSCEQNLNHDAMYWYRQDPGQGLRLIYYSQIVNDFQKGDIAEGYSVSREKKESFPLTVTSAQKNPTAFYLCASSKTGGSTSEAFFGQGTRLTVV.

This chain uses TRBV30 with TRBJ1-2, with TRBD1 matching 9 bases. The CDR3 covers 13 residues. In germline, CDR1 is GTSNPN, CDR2 SVGIG (reference sequence). With 8 bases clipped from V and 3 bases from J, the junction kept 7 bases outside the gene matches. This CDR3 is CAGSTGGDYGYTF. CDR3 DNA: TGTGCCGGGTCCACAGGGGGCGACTATGGCTACACCTTC.

This rearrangement joins TRBV4-2 to TRBJ2-1; 7 nucleotides line up with TRBD1. The ends lost 0 bases at V and 5 bases at J; junction bases unmatched: 10. The CDR3 totals 17 residues. Germline V CDR1 and CDR2: LGHNA, YNFKEQ. The CDR3 sequence: CASSQDKSGGKNNEQFF. CDR3 in DNA: TGTGCCAGCAGCCAAGATAAGTCAGGGGGTAAGAACAATGAGCAGTTCTTC.

In DNA, the CDR3 is TGTGCCAGCCAGAGACCTAGCGGGGGGGCCTCAGAGACCCAGTACTTC. This translates into CASQRPSGGASETQYF. This rearrangement joins TRBV11-2 to TRBJ2-5; TRBD2 agrees at 12 bases. This CDR3 spans 16 amino acids. The germline gives CDR1 SGHAT, CDR2 FQNNGV. J was trimmed by 4 bases and V by 8 bases; bases with no gene match: 11.

V and J are TRBV19 and TRBJ2-7; the match to TRBD1 covers 10 bases. The V segment lost 6 bases and the J segment 7 bases; nucleotides outside the gene matches: 6. The CDR3 has 13 residues. Germline V gene data show CDR1 as LNHDA and CDR2 as SQIVND (reference sequence). CDR3 sequence (DNA): TGTGCCAGTAGAAGACAGGGGGCTAGAGAGCAGTACTTC. Translated, it gives CASRRQGAREQYF.